This entry describes one TCR beta chain. Clones were sequenced by immunoSEQ multiplex PCR, and TCRdb holds only the in-frame ones, with some missing. The sample includes some 700,000 clones, 70% to 90% of them seen just once. This record belongs to a study of shared T cell receptors in the human thymus. This sample also belongs to another study, concerning human thymus T cells.

Input material: thymocytes. The clonotype comes from a girl younger than two with a congenital heart defect.

CDR3 bases: TGTGCCAGCAGTCCCCCCCTGGACAGGGACTATGGCTACACCTTC. Translating gives CASSPPLDRDYGYTF. The rearrangement uses TRBV28 and TRBJ1-2; TRBD1 matches 8 bases. Per germline, CDR1 MDHEN and CDR2 SYDVKM. The CDR3 sequence is 15 residues long. V trimming: 5 bases; J trimming: 3 bases; junction bases outside the gene matches: 8.